This TCR beta chain originates from a study of T cell changes during pregnancy in multiple sclerosis. The V end lost 2 bases, the J end lost 4 bases, and 8 bases lay between the germline ends. The CDR3 has 13 residues. Germline lookup yields CDR1 MNHNY and CDR2 SVGAGI (reference sequence). Sequencing was performed with immunoSEQ multiplex PCR; in TCRdb, only in-frame clones are kept and a portion is missing. The sample gives roughly 30,000 clones, about nine tenths of which show up once; 0.45% to 0.6% is in the top ten. This specimen consisted of CD4+ T cells from peripheral blood mononuclear cells, obtained in the first trimester of pregnancy. The chain uses TRBV6-6 and TRBJ2-5, with a possible D match to TRBD1 (5 bases). The sequence derives from a female donor in good health, enrolled as a control in a pregnancy study. This CDR3 is CASSYRGGETQYF. The CDR3 nucleotides read TGTGCCAGCAGTTACAGGGGCGGAGAGACCCAGTACTTC.